Below are 13 T cell receptor beta chains sequenced from a single sample in a study of T cells in Graves' hyperthyroidism and ophthalmopathy. Amplification of TCR beta CDR3 regions was performed using RNA transcripts as template. Carried out on the TCR CDR3, a first-round RT-PCR used the HTBI primer set. Using its own MiXCR run on the multiplex PCR reads, TCRdb lists one record per CDR3 protein. The data contain hundreds of thousands of distinct CDR3 sequences, 30% to 40% of them singletons. The sample consisted of blood. The source is a woman in her 40s with Graves' hyperthyroidism.

The rearrangement joins TRBV11-2 to TRBJ2-2; D may be TRBD1 (6 bases). Germline V gene lookup returns CDR1 SGHAT and CDR2 FQNNGV. The CDR3 is made up of 16 amino acids. Trimming took off 2 bases at V and 2 bases at J, with 12 bases between the two ends. The CDR3 DNA reads TGTGCCAGCAGCTTAATTCCGGGACACAACACCGGGGAGCTGTTTTTT. Protein: CASSLIPGHNTGELFF.

The CDR3, as DNA: TGTGCCAGCAGCTTGGGGACAGGGGAACGCTATGGCTACACCTTC. This sequence encodes CASSLGTGERYGYTF. This chain uses TRBV5-6 with TRBJ1-2; 9 nucleotides line up with TRBD1. Unmatched junction bases numbered 4, after V lost 0 bases and J lost 4 bases. Germline V lookup: CDR1 SGHDT, CDR2 YYEEEE. The CDR3 is 15 residues long.

The chain combines TRBV2 with TRBJ1-1, with D tentatively TRBD1 (5 bases). The CDR3 is made up of 15 amino acids. V dropped 6 bases and J dropped 4 bases, with 18 bases sitting between them. Germline CDR1 reads SNHLY; CDR2 reads FYNNEI. The CDR3 loop is CASRPPRGRSTEAFF. CDR3 sequence (DNA): TGTGCCAGCAGACCCCCGCGGGGGAGGAGCACTGAAGCTTTCTTT.

This chain uses TRBV25-1 with TRBJ2-1; 12 bases fit TRBD2. This CDR3 comprises 13 residues. Germline V gene lookup returns CDR1 MGHDK and CDR2 SYGVNS. With 10 bases clipped from V and 8 bases from J, the junction kept 6 bases outside the gene matches. The CDR3 here is CATTSGGSDEQFF. CDR3 sequence (DNA): TGTGCCACTACTAGCGGGGGGTCAGATGAGCAGTTCTTC.

This clonotype was detected many times. The rearrangement uses TRBV29-1 and TRBJ1-2, with D hard to call. There are 13 residues in the CDR3. The germline gives CDR1 SQVTM, CDR2 ANQGSEA. The V and J ends lost 6 bases and 4 bases respectively, with 15 bases between them. For the CDR3, the DNA is TGCAGCGTCTCGGACGGAATTGGCTATGGCTACACCTTC. It specifies CSVSDGIGYGYTF.

This clonotype has just a few counts. V gene TRBV12-3 or TRBV12-4 combines with J gene TRBJ1-2; 7 bases map to TRBD1. V shed 8 bases and J 1 base; nucleotides not matched to a gene: 10. The CDR3 is made up of 15 amino acids. The CDR3 coding sequence is TGTGCCAGCTCACCAAGGGACAGCAATAACTATGGCTACACCTTC. It is translated as CASSPRDSNNYGYTF.

This clonotype showed up many times. The J gene is TRBJ1-4, the V gene TRBV14; 9 bases are a match to TRBD1. Germline CDR1 is SGHDN and CDR2 is FVKESK. The CDR3 covers 15 residues. Germline trimming cut 4 bases from V and 8 bases from J; bases unmatched to any gene: 8. The CDR3 coding sequence is TGTGCCAGCAGCCTACGGACAGGGGATTACGAAAAACTGTTTTTT. It codes for CASSLRTGDYEKLFF.

This chain links TRBV12-3 or TRBV12-4 with TRBJ2-5; 7 nucleotides agree with TRBD1. With 8 bases clipped from V and 0 bases from J, the junction kept 6 bases outside the gene matches. This CDR3 region has 14 residues. The chain's CDR3 is CASSLQGNQETQYF. CDR3 in DNA: TGTGCCAGCTCGCTACAGGGGAACCAAGAGACCCAGTACTTC.

V is TRBV29-1 and J is TRBJ1-5; a possible D gene is TRBD1 (6 bases). The V end lost 4 bases, the J end lost 0 bases, and 13 bases lay between the germline ends. Germline V gene lookup returns CDR1 SQVTM and CDR2 ANQGSEA. The CDR3 consists of 15 residues. The CDR3 region has the DNA TGCAGCGTTGGCGAGGGGGGCTGTAGCAATCAGCCCCAGCATTTT. This gives the protein CSVGEGGCSNQPQHF.

The chain links TRBV10-3 to TRBJ2-2, with a possible D match to TRBD1 (8 bases). The CDR3 has 16 amino acids. Trimming left V 2 bases short and J 7 bases short, with 17 bases between. CDR1 and CDR2 from the germline V gene are ENHRY and SYGVKD. This CDR3 reads CAISEKVDREGGELFF. The CDR3, as DNA: TGTGCCATCAGTGAGAAAGTGGACAGGGAGGGCGGGGAGCTGTTTTTT.

This clonotype occurred many times. This rearrangement joins TRBV11-1 to TRBJ1-6, with 7 bases matching TRBD1. The length of the CDR3 is 14 residues. Germline V lookup: CDR1 SGHAT, CDR2 FQDESV (reference sequence). The V and J ends lost 2 bases and 7 bases, in that order; junction bases with no gene match: 2. The CDR3 bases are TGTGCCAGCAGCTTAAAGGGACAGAATTCACCCCTCCACTTT. It yields the protein CASSLKGQNSPLHF.

This clonotype was detected many times. V usage is TRBV29-1 and J usage is TRBJ1-5; a possible D gene is TRBD1 (6 bases). Per the germline V gene, CDR1 is SQVTM and CDR2 is ANQGSEA. CDR3 size: 15 residues. Trimming pared 4 bases from V and 2 bases from J, leaving 15 bases between. Here the CDR3 reads CSVGEGGSGNQPQHF. As DNA, the CDR3 is TGCAGCGTTGGCGAGGGGGGCTCTGGCAATCAGCCCCAGCATTTT. Full variable domain (rest looked up from reference TRBV29-1 and TRBJ1-5): SAVISQKPSRDICQRGTSLTIQCQVDSQVTMMFWYRQQPGQSLTLIATANQGSEATYESGFVIDKFPISRPNLTFSTLTVSNMSPEDSSIYLCSVGEGGSGNQPQHFGDGTRLSIL.

The rearrangement uses TRBV7-2 and TRBJ1-2, with 9 bases lining up with TRBD1. Germline CDR1 SGHTA, CDR2 FQGNSA. The CDR3 covers 15 residues. V shed 2 bases, J shed 4 bases, and the junction held 5 bases outside the gene matches. In DNA, the CDR3 is TGTGCCAGCAGCTTACGGGGACAGGGATCCTATGGCTACACCTTC. It specifies CASSLRGQGSYGYTF.